This note documents a single TCR beta chain sequence. Germline V gene lookup returns CDR1 SGHTA and CDR2 FQGNSA. The CDR3 extends over 15 amino acids. Trimming removed 1 base at V and 6 bases at J, with 12 bases between. Clones were read by immunoSEQ multiplex PCR, and TCRdb kept only the in-frame ones, dropping some. The sample yields about 160,000 clones, approximately 96% seen once. This sample was included in a study of control samples from healthy donors and cancer patients. This TCR came from a woman aged 25 to 39 in good health. Sequencing used blood. The chain joins TRBV7-2 to TRBJ1-4; tentatively, D is TRBD1 (5 bases). The CDR3 coding sequence is TGTGCCAGCAGCTTAGTATGGCAGGGTGATGAAAAACTGTTTTTT. This sequence encodes CASSLVWQGDEKLFF.